The 10 T cell receptor beta chains below were found in one sample sequenced in a study of Graves' ophthalmopathy and Graves' hyperthyroidism. Transcripts of RNA were the source for amplifying TCR beta CDR3 regions. HTBI primers primed a first-round RT-PCR, and a second-round multiplex PCR followed. TCRdb re-called the multiplex PCR reads with MiXCR, one entry per CDR3 protein. The table has over a million distinct CDR3 sequences, 35% to 45% seen once. The sample taken for sequencing was peripheral blood or thyroid tissue (not recorded which). The receptor set was obtained from an adult man with Graves' hyperthyroidism.

This clonotype was found many times. The chain joins TRBV11-1 to TRBJ2-7; D perhaps matches TRBD1 (5 bases). The CDR3 is 15 amino acids. Germline values: CDR1 SGHAT, CDR2 FQDESV (reference sequence). The ends were cut back, 1 base at V and 3 bases at J, with 13 bases in the middle. Here the CDR3 reads CASSLGRGRNYEQYF. CDR3 sequence (DNA): TGTGCCAGCAGCTTAGGAAGGGGAAGAAACTACGAGCAGTACTTC.

The sample holds many counts of this clonotype. The chain combines TRBV11-1 with TRBJ2-7; D gene uncertain. Per germline, CDR1 SGHAT and CDR2 FQDESV (reference sequence). Trimming removed 4 bases from V and 3 bases from J, with 13 bases in between. The CDR3 spans 14 residues. CDR3 in DNA: TGTGCCAGCAGCTCGACGACGGTGATCTACGAGCAGTACTTC. Protein: CASSSTTVIYEQYF.

This clonotype has ten or more counts. This chain links TRBV11-2 with TRBJ2-5; 10 positions agree with TRBD1. Unmatched junction bases numbered 7, after V lost 2 bases and J lost 4 bases. The CDR3 is 16 residues long. Germline CDR1 reads SGHAT; CDR2 reads FQNNGV. Written as DNA, the CDR3 is TGTGCCAGCAGCTTATTGGGGACAGGGGCAGGAGAGACCCAGTACTTC. Amino acids: CASSLLGTGAGETQYF.

This clonotype was counted a few times. CDR3 sequence (DNA): TGTGCCAGCAGCCAAGATCGGTGGGGAAGCTCGAACACCGGGGAGCTGTTTTTT. Its translation is CASSQDRWGSSNTGELFF. This chain uses TRBV14 with TRBJ2-2; D gene unclear. V lost 0 bases and J lost 0, with 14 bases in between. The CDR3 is 18 amino acids. CDR1 is SGHDN and CDR2 is FVKESK in the germline V gene. Looking up the rest from reference TRBV14 and TRBJ2-2 gives the full variable domain: EAGVTQFPSHSVIEKGQTVTLRCDPISGHDNLYWYRRVMGKEIKFLLHFVKESKQDESGMPNNRFLAERTGGTYSTLKVQPAELEDSGVYFCASSQDRWGSSNTGELFFGEGSRLTVL.

This clonotype was found once. The gene calls are TRBV5-1 and TRBJ2-7; TRBD2 might be the D (5 bases). V was clipped by 3 bases and J by 3 bases, with 13 bases between them. The CDR3 has 14 residues. Germline V CDR1 and CDR2: SGHRS, YFSETQ. CDR3 protein: CASSSNDGIYEQYF. The CDR3 nucleotides read TGCGCCAGCAGCTCAAACGACGGGATCTACGAGCAGTACTTC.

V gene TRBV7-2 combines with J gene TRBJ2-5; D ambiguous. CDR3 length equals 17 residues. Germline V gene sequence: CDR1 SGHTA, CDR2 FQGNSA. The ends were cut back, 5 bases at V and 9 bases at J, with 28 bases in the middle. In DNA form, the CDR3 reads TGTGCCAGCAGCCTTCGAGCCGCGGAAAAAGGGAATCAGCCCCAGTACTTC. Translation: CASSLRAAEKGNQPQYF. Looking up the rest from reference TRBV7-2 and TRBJ2-5 gives the full variable domain: GAGVSQSPSNKVTEKGKDVELRCDPISGHTALYWYRQSLGQGLEFLIYFQGNSAPDKSGLPSDRFSAERTGGSVSTLTIQRTQQEDSAVYLCASSLRAAEKGNQPQYFGPGTRLLVL.

This sequence joins TRBV20-1 and TRBJ2-5; D tentatively fits TRBD1 or TRBD2 (5 bases each). In germline, CDR1 is DFQATT, CDR2 SNEGSKA (reference sequence). V lost 6 bases to trimming and J lost 0 bases, with 14 bases between them. The CDR3 spans 14 residues. The CDR3: CSAMVGTYQETQYF. The CDR3 coding sequence is TGCAGTGCCATGGTCGGGACGTACCAAGAGACCCAGTACTTC.

This clonotype was observed many times. The chain combines TRBV7-2 with TRBJ1-1; 9 nucleotides match TRBD1. Trimming removed 5 bases from V and 0 bases from J; junction bases left unmatched: 4. The germline CDR1 and CDR2 sequences are SGHTA and FQGNSA. This CDR3 spans 15 amino acids. As DNA, the CDR3 is TGTGCCAGCAGCCCCCGACAGGGGGTGAACACTGAAGCTTTCTTT. Translation: CASSPRQGVNTEAFF.

This clonotype has only a few counts. V usage is TRBV6-1 and J usage is TRBJ2-7; 9 bases are a match to TRBD2. The CDR3 is made up of 14 amino acids. Germline assignment: CDR1 MNHNS and CDR2 SASEGT. The J segment lost 1 base and the V segment lost 7 bases, leaving 5 bases of the junction unmatched. This CDR3 is CASIWLAGSYEQYF. In DNA, the CDR3 is TGTGCCAGCATTTGGCTAGCGGGATCCTACGAGCAGTACTTC.

This clonotype was recorded at least ten times. This chain connects TRBV11-3 to TRBJ1-2; 8 bases map to TRBD1. This CDR3 region has 13 residues. CDR1 SGHNT and CDR2 YENEEA come from the germline V gene. The trim removed 4 bases at V and 8 bases at J, leaving 6 bases unmatched. The CDR3, as DNA: TGTGCCAGCAGCTGGACAGGGCCGGTCGGCTACACCTTC. The encoded protein is CASSWTGPVGYTF. Drawing the rest from reference TRBV11-3 and TRBJ1-2, the complete variable domain is EAGVVQSPRYKIIEKKQPVAFWCNPISGHNTLYWYLQNLGQGPELLIRYENEEAVDDSQLPKDRFSAERLKGVDSTLKIQPAELGDSAVYLCASSWTGPVGYTFGSGTRLTVV.